One and the same sample provided the 27 T cell receptor beta chains below, sequenced in a study of OX40 agonist ivuxolimab in advanced cancers. Sequenced by immunoSEQ multiplex PCR; TCRdb stores in-frame clones only, minus some. Of about 73,000 clones listed, more than 80% are singletons. The sequences come from CD4+ or CD8+ T cells sorted from blood, collected in a trial of the OX40 agonist ivuxolimab. The receptor set was obtained from an adult with an advanced solid tumor such as melanoma, head and neck, liver or kidney cancer.

This clone occurred a few times. The gene calls are TRBV7-6 and TRBJ1-1; D perhaps matches TRBD1 (6 bases). The germline CDR1 and CDR2 sequences are SGHVS and FNYEAQ. With 3 bases removed from V and 4 bases from J, the gap between germline ends came to 9 bases. This CDR3 is built from 13 residues. The CDR3 DNA reads TGTGCCAGCAGCTTCCAGGGGAGCACTGAAGCTTTCTTT. The encoded protein is CASSFQGSTEAFF. Using reference TRBV7-6 and TRBJ1-1 for the parts outside the CDR3, the full variable domain is GAGVSQSPRYKVTKRGQDVALRCDPISGHVSLYWYRQALGQGPEFLTYFNYEAQQDKSGLPNDRFSAERPEGSISTLTIQRTEQRDSAMYRCASSFQGSTEAFFGQGTRLTVV.

The chain's CDR3 is CASTLTEVNEKLFF. CDR3 sequence (DNA): TGTGCCAGCACCCTGACAGAGGTAAATGAAAAACTGTTTTTT. The chain joins TRBV2 to TRBJ1-4; D may be TRBD1 (5 bases). The CDR3 has 14 residues. V lost 7 bases, J lost 5 bases, and 14 bases lay in between. Germline assignment: CDR1 SNHLY and CDR2 FYNNEI. Full variable domain (rest looked up from reference TRBV2 and TRBJ1-4): EPEVTQTPSHQVTQMGQEVILRCVPISNHLYFYWYRQILGQKVEFLVSFYNNEISEKSEIFDDQFSVERPDGSNFTLKIRSTKLEDSAMYFCASTLTEVNEKLFFGSGTQLSVL.

The V gene is TRBV7-9, the J gene TRBJ1-4; D unclear. Germline CDR1 is SEHNR and CDR2 is FQNEAQ (reference sequence). V dropped 5 bases and J dropped 11 bases, with 12 bases sitting between them. CDR3 length: 12 amino acids. The CDR3 is CASSLESWKLFF. The DNA for the CDR3 is TGTGCCAGCAGCCTGGAATCGTGGAAACTGTTTTTT.

The V call is TRBV19, the J call TRBJ1-1; D remains ambiguous. The CDR3 totals 14 residues. CDR1 LNHDA and CDR2 SQIVND come from the germline V gene (reference sequence). V shed 6 bases and J shed 4 bases, with 15 bases lying between them. The CDR3 region is CASSLQGGITEAFF. The DNA of the CDR3 is TGTGCCAGTAGCCTACAAGGAGGGATCACTGAAGCTTTCTTT.

The CDR3 DNA sequence: TGTGCCAGCAGTTATACAGACACCGGGGAGCTGTTTTTT. It yields the protein CASSYTDTGELFF. This chain links TRBV6-8 with TRBJ2-2; D is ambiguous. The V end was cut by 3 bases, the J end by 3 bases, with 5 bases between. CDR3 length: 13 residues. Germline CDR1 and CDR2: MNHGY and SAAAGT.

By frequency in the sample, this clone is medium-sized. The chain employs TRBV29-1 and TRBJ2-5; 10 nucleotides line up with TRBD2. V was clipped by 3 bases and J by 3 bases; unmatched bases: 10. The CDR3 has 16 residues. The germline V gene encodes CDR1 SQVTM and CDR2 ANQGSEA. CDR3 sequence (DNA): TGCAGCGTTGATGGTCTAGCGGGAGTCTGGGAAGAGACCCAGTACTTC. Translated: CSVDGLAGVWEETQYF.

This clone is a singleton in its sample. The chain recombines TRBV10-3 with TRBJ2-2; 8 bases are shared with TRBD1. Germline trimming cut 8 bases from V and 2 bases from J; bases unmatched to any gene: 16. The CDR3 sequence is 18 residues long. Germline V gene sequence: CDR1 ENHRY, CDR2 SYGVKD. Here the CDR3 reads CAIPRTRQGNINTGELFF. CDR3 bases: TGTGCCATCCCAAGAACCCGACAGGGGAATATAAACACCGGGGAGCTGTTTTTT.

A single count supports this clone. CDR3 sequence: CASSQVLASGFYEQYF. DNA for the CDR3: TGCGCCAGCAGCCAAGTCTTGGCTAGCGGGTTCTACGAGCAGTACTTC. The V call is TRBV4-1, the J call TRBJ2-5; TRBD2 agrees at 8 bases. TRBJ2-7 matches the DNA end more closely, so the J call is doubtful. The germline CDR1 and CDR2 sequences are MGHRA and YSYEKL. This CDR3 spans 16 amino acids.

The chain couples TRBV27 to TRBJ2-7; 11 bases agree with TRBD1. CDR3 length equals 18 residues. Germline V gene data show CDR1 as MNHEY and CDR2 as SMNVEV (reference sequence). V shed 2 bases and J 2 bases; nucleotides not matched to a gene: 11. The CDR3 nucleotides read TGTGCCAGCAGTTTAGACCTCGGGACAGGGGGGAAAACCTACGAGCAGTACTTC. It specifies CASSLDLGTGGKTYEQYF.

This chain uses TRBV27 with TRBJ1-3, with D tentatively TRBD1 (6 bases). V lost 6 bases and J lost 4, with 13 bases in between. The CDR3 has 14 residues. Germline V CDR1 and CDR2: MNHEY, SMNVEV (reference sequence). The CDR3 region has the DNA TGTGCCAGCAGCCCCAGGGGCGCCGGAAACACCATATATTTT. This gives the protein CASSPRGAGNTIYF.

This clone was counted a single time. This chain uses TRBV6-1 with TRBJ2-7; TRBD1 agrees at 11 bases. Germline V gene data show CDR1 as MNHNS and CDR2 as SASEGT. Losses at the gene ends were 6 bases for V and 6 bases for J; bases not matched to a gene: 4. The CDR3 is 13 residues long. The DNA of the CDR3 is TGTGCCAGCAGCGGGACAGGGGGACTCGAGCAGTACTTC. It translates to CASSGTGGLEQYF.

Points on this clone: The sample has other DNA sequences that encode this CDR3 too. The rearrangement joins TRBV19 to TRBJ1-5; D may be TRBD1 (6 bases). CDR1 is LNHDA, CDR2 SQIVND, per germline (reference sequence). V dropped 6 bases and J dropped 4 bases, with 10 bases sitting between them. The CDR3 is 13 amino acids. CDR3 DNA: TGTGCCAGTAGGGACAGCCTTAATCAGCCCCAGCATTTT. Translating gives CASRDSLNQPQHF.

The rearrangement uses TRBV5-4 and TRBJ2-7; no firm D call. The CDR3 length is 15 residues. Trimming removed 0 bases at V and 1 base at J, with 11 bases between. The germline gives CDR1 SGHNT, CDR2 YYREEE (reference sequence). Here the CDR3 DNA reads TGTGCCAGCAGCTTGGAATCTGCCCGGTCCTACGAGCAGTACTTC. This translates into CASSLESARSYEQYF. The variable domain in full, completed from reference TRBV5-4 and TRBJ2-7, reads ETGVTQSPTHLIKTRGQQVTLRCSSQSGHNTVSWYQQALGQGPQFIFQYYREEENGRGNFPPRFSGLQFPNYSSELNVNALELDDSALYLCASSLESARSYEQYFGPGTRLTVT.

This clone was counted once. This sequence joins TRBV19 and TRBJ2-7, with 8 bases matching TRBD2. The germline gives CDR1 LNHDA, CDR2 SQIVND (reference sequence). The CDR3 consists of 15 residues. Unmatched junction bases numbered 13, after V lost 5 bases and J lost 7 bases. CDR3 in DNA: TGTGCCAGTAGTTGGCACTCGGGACTAGTAGATGAGCAGTACTTC. Translation gives CASSWHSGLVDEQYF.

The rearrangement joins TRBV10-3 to TRBJ2-1, with TRBD1 matching 12 bases. CDR3 size: 14 residues. Per the germline V gene, CDR1 is ENHRY and CDR2 is SYGVKD. V lost 8 bases, J lost 7 bases, and 6 bases stayed unmatched. The CDR3 is CAIGDRGRVNEQFF. CDR3 coding DNA: TGTGCCATCGGGGACAGGGGGCGCGTAAATGAGCAGTTCTTC.

CDR3 sequence: CASSALNRGYSDGYTF. DNA of the CDR3: TGTGCCAGCAGCGCCCTGAACAGGGGCTATAGCGATGGCTACACCTTC. The rearrangement links TRBV9 to TRBJ1-2, with 7 bases fitting TRBD1. The CDR3 covers 16 residues. Per germline, CDR1 SGDLS and CDR2 YYNGEE. V lost 3 bases to trimming and J lost 6 bases; unmatched junction nucleotides: 14.

This sequence joins TRBV15 and TRBJ2-1, with TRBD2 matching 7 bases. V trimming: 4 bases; J trimming: 7 bases; junction bases outside the gene matches: 10. This CDR3 comprises 15 residues. The germline CDR1 and CDR2 sequences are LNHNV and YYDKDF (reference sequence). CDR3 region: CATSTRTSNRNEQFF. The CDR3 DNA sequence: TGTGCCACCAGCACCCGGACTAGTAACCGGAATGAGCAGTTCTTC.

Only one count was recorded for this clone. The chain has TRBV30 and TRBJ2-5, with a tentative D call TRBD2 (6 bases). V was trimmed by 2 bases and J by 0 bases, leaving 13 bases between them. This CDR3 comprises 15 residues. The V gene's germline CDR1 is GTSNPN and CDR2 SVGIG (reference sequence). Here the CDR3 reads CAWSIQRVYQETQYF. CDR3 sequence (DNA): TGTGCCTGGAGTATCCAGCGGGTGTACCAAGAGACCCAGTACTTC.

This chain links TRBV7-3 with TRBJ1-1, with TRBD1 as a possible D gene (6 bases). V was pared by 3 bases and J by 6 bases, with 14 bases between. CDR3 size: 14 residues. CDR1 and CDR2 from the germline V gene are SGHTA and FQGTGA. The CDR3 protein is CASSLRGSPSEAFF. The CDR3 coding sequence is TGTGCCAGCAGCTTGAGGGGGAGCCCCTCTGAAGCTTTCTTT.

The chain carries TRBV11-2 and TRBJ2-5; TRBD2 matches at 15 bases. The CDR3 is 16 amino acids. V was clipped by 4 bases and J by 5 bases; unmatched bases: 5. CDR1 SGHAT and CDR2 FQNNGV come from the germline V gene. In DNA form, the CDR3 reads TGTGCCAGCAGCTGGACTAGCGGGGGGGCTAGGGAGACCCAGTACTTC. Protein: CASSWTSGGARETQYF.

The V gene is TRBV7-6, the J gene TRBJ2-7; 8 bases map to TRBD1. This CDR3 region has 13 residues. Trimming cost V 6 bases and J 6 bases; bases outside gene matches: 7. CDR1 and CDR2 from the germline V gene are SGHVS and FNYEAQ. CDR3 nucleotide sequence: TGTGCCAGCAGGAAAGCGACAGGGGCCGAGCAGTACTTC. It codes for CASRKATGAEQYF.

The chain uses TRBV7-7 and TRBJ2-7; the D gene is possibly TRBD2 (7 bases). CDR3 length: 15 residues. The germline CDR1 and CDR2 sequences are SSHAT and FNYEAQ (reference sequence). Trimming shortened V by 5 bases and J by 4 bases, and 18 bases separated the two germline ends. The CDR3 protein is CASSQGKGGSYEQYF. Here the CDR3 DNA reads TGTGCCAGCAGCCAGGGGAAGGGGGGGTCTTACGAGCAGTACTTC.

The V and J genes are TRBV28 and TRBJ2-3; no definite D call. The CDR3 runs 13 residues. V was trimmed by 3 bases and J by 1 base, leaving 5 bases between them. Germline V gene data show CDR1 as MDHEN and CDR2 as SYDVKM. The CDR3 region has the DNA TGTGCCAGCAGTTTTCGCGGCACAGATACGCAGTATTTT. Its protein product is CASSFRGTDTQYF. The full variable domain, completed using reference TRBV28 and TRBJ2-3, is DVKVTQSSRYLVKRTGEKVFLECVQDMDHENMFWYRQDPGLGLRLIYFSYDVKMKEKGDIPEGYSVSREKKERFSLILESASTNQTSMYLCASSFRGTDTQYFGPGTRLTVL.

The chain combines TRBV5-4 with TRBJ2-1, with 7 bases matching TRBD2. Germline values: CDR1 SGHNT, CDR2 YYREEE (reference sequence). J lost 0 bases, V lost 5 bases, and 5 bases had no gene match. The CDR3 runs to 15 residues. DNA for the CDR3: TGTGCCAGCAGACCGGGACTACCCTCCTACAATGAGCAGTTCTTC. Translated, it gives CASRPGLPSYNEQFF.

The chain employs TRBV27 and TRBJ1-2; no firm D call. V lost 6 bases and J 5 bases, leaving 10 bases between the germline ends. This CDR3 has 12 amino acids. Germline lookup yields CDR1 MNHEY and CDR2 SMNVEV (reference sequence). This CDR3 reads CASSPRGYGYTF. CDR3 DNA sequence: TGTGCCAGCAGCCCCCGTGGGTATGGCTACACCTTC.

A remark on this clone: Other DNA sequences in the same sample also yield this CDR3. The CDR3 loop reads CSVVTNTGELFF. For the CDR3, the DNA is TGCAGCGTTGTTACGAACACCGGGGAGCTGTTTTTT. The V call is TRBV29-1, the J call TRBJ2-2, with D hard to call. V lost 4 bases, J lost 0 bases, and 3 bases lay in between. Germline CDR1 SQVTM, CDR2 ANQGSEA. CDR3 length: 12 amino acids.

The chain couples TRBV27 to TRBJ2-7, with 8 bases aligning to TRBD1. The CDR3 is 15 amino acids. The V gene's germline CDR1 is MNHEY and CDR2 SMNVEV (reference sequence). The V and J ends lost 6 bases and 3 bases, in that order; junction bases with no gene match: 10. DNA of the CDR3: TGTGCCAGCAGACCCGGGACAGGTCTTCTCTACGAGCAGTACTTC. Its translation: CASRPGTGLLYEQYF.